One and the same sample provided the 9 T cell receptor beta chains below, sequenced in a study of blood T cell repertoires in COVID-19. The assay was immunoSEQ multiplex PCR, and TCRdb's table has in-frame clones only and misses some. Among 18,000 or so clones listed, about 88% were seen once. What was sequenced was peripheral blood. The receptors shown here come from a middle-aged man with active COVID-19.

This chain uses TRBV27 with TRBJ2-7; 14 bases are shared with TRBD2. Germline assignment: CDR1 MNHEY and CDR2 SMNVEV (reference sequence). The CDR3 is made up of 14 amino acids. V shed 6 bases, J shed 4 bases, and the junction held 2 bases outside the gene matches. The CDR3 region is CASRGLAGAYEQYF. The CDR3 DNA follows: TGTGCCAGCAGGGGACTAGCGGGAGCTTACGAGCAGTACTTC.

The genes are TRBV11-2 and TRBJ2-2; TRBD1 might be the D (6 bases). The CDR3 contains 13 residues. Germline V gene lookup returns CDR1 SGHAT and CDR2 FQNNGV. The germline V and J ends were trimmed by 10 bases and 6 bases, with 15 bases remaining between them. The CDR3 nucleotides read TGTGCCACCCAGCGTGAGGGGGCCGGGGAGCTGTTTTTT. Amino acid sequence: CATQREGAGELFF.

The CDR3 region has the DNA TGTGCCAGCAGTGAAGGGTCTCTGGGCAGAGAAAAACTGTTTTTT. Translation: CASSEGSLGREKLFF. This chain joins TRBV25-1 and TRBJ1-4; D ambiguous. This CDR3 comprises 15 residues. Germline V gene lookup returns CDR1 MGHDK and CDR2 SYGVNS. V was shortened by 2 bases and J by 8 bases, with 15 bases between the two germline ends.

V gene TRBV19 combines with J gene TRBJ2-5; 7 nucleotides agree with TRBD1. CDR3 length: 15 residues. V lost 5 bases, J lost 5 bases, and 11 bases stayed unmatched. Germline CDR1 is LNHDA and CDR2 is SQIVND (reference sequence). CDR3 sequence (DNA): TGTGCCAGTAGTCCTCGACAGGGAAGTTCGGAGACCCAGTACTTC. Translation: CASSPRQGSSETQYF.

The CDR3 DNA follows: TGTGCCTGGGAGTCACTAGCCGGGGTCGCGGGAGAAAGCTACAATGAGCAGTTCTTC. It is translated as CAWESLAGVAGESYNEQFF. This chain connects TRBV30 to TRBJ2-1; 7 bases map to TRBD2. Germline CDR1 reads GTSNPN; CDR2 reads SVGIG (reference sequence). V shed 5 bases, J shed 3 bases, and the junction held 22 bases outside the gene matches. The CDR3 is 19 residues long. The complete variable domain, with remaining parts taken from reference TRBV30 and TRBJ2-1, reads SQTIHQWPATLVQPVGSPLSLECTVEGTSNPNLYWYRQAAGRGLQLLFYSVGIGQISSEVPQNLSASRPQDRQFILSSKKLLLSDSGFYLCAWESLAGVAGESYNEQFFGPGTRLTVL.

The CDR3 sequence: CASSVDPNRSYGYTF. The CDR3 DNA sequence: TGTGCCAGCAGCGTAGACCCAAACAGAAGCTATGGCTACACCTTC. This chain links TRBV9 with TRBJ1-2, with unresolved D. The V gene's germline CDR1 is SGDLS and CDR2 YYNGEE. This CDR3 spans 15 amino acids. V lost 0 bases, J lost 4 bases, and 13 bases lay in between.

The chain combines TRBV27 with TRBJ1-2; TRBD1 aligns across 8 bases. Germline CDR1 MNHEY, CDR2 SMNVEV (reference sequence). This CDR3 contains 14 residues. V lost 5 bases, J lost 5 bases, and 7 bases stayed unmatched. DNA of the CDR3: TGTGCCAGCAGTCAGGGGGCGTCTGTGTATGGCTACACCTTC. This encodes CASSQGASVYGYTF.

The V and J genes are TRBV5-1 and TRBJ1-2; TRBD1 might be the D (6 bases). The CDR3 runs 16 residues. Trimming removed 0 bases at V and 3 bases at J, with 15 bases between. In germline, CDR1 is SGHRS, CDR2 YFSETQ. The CDR3 protein is CASSLEMGEGDYGYTF. Written as DNA, the CDR3 is TGCGCCAGCAGCTTGGAGATGGGGGAGGGGGACTATGGCTACACCTTC.

The V and J genes are TRBV5-4 and TRBJ1-4, with D unresolved. The CDR3 is 15 residues long. V lost 0 bases and J 0 bases, leaving 6 bases between the germline ends. Germline-derived CDR1 and CDR2 are SGHNT and YYREEE (reference sequence). The CDR3 bases are TGTGCCAGCAGCTTGGATTATACAACTAATGAAAAACTGTTTTTT. It translates to CASSLDYTTNEKLFF.